This TCR beta chain appears in the sequencing data of a study of blood T cells in healthy people across ages. This clonotype was observed a handful of times. Alongside a J-beta primer mix, a sample-barcoded 5' primer served in a second PCR lasting roughly 6 to 12 cycles. Each of the samples gave a minimum of 3 million paired-end reads that contained CDR3. TCRdb re-called the 5' RACE reads through MiXCR, storing one row per CDR3 protein. This sample carries hundreds of thousands of distinct CDR3 sequences, around three fifths of them seen once, and the ten largest clones take 30% to 40%. Each donor's blood draw was roughly 10 milliliters of peripheral blood. V shed 2 bases, J shed 8 bases, and the junction held 5 bases outside the gene matches. Looked up from germline, CDR1 is DFQATT and CDR2 is SNEGSKA (reference sequence). The CDR3 has 13 residues.

The sequencing input was blood. This clonotype originated in a man aged 55-75 years in good health. This rearrangement joins TRBV20-1 to TRBJ1-2; 10 positions match TRBD1. CDR3: CSARRQGAGGYTF. The CDR3 coding sequence is TGCAGTGCTAGAAGACAGGGGGCGGGGGGCTACACCTTC.